The 15 T cell receptor beta chains below all came from one sample that was sequenced in a study of T cells in Graves' hyperthyroidism and ophthalmopathy. Regions amplified from RNA transcripts were the TCR beta CDR3 regions. Using the HTBI primer set, a first-round RT-PCR was run on the TCR CDR3. TCRdb re-called the multiplex PCR reads with MiXCR, one entry per CDR3 protein. Seen here are hundreds of thousands of distinct CDR3 sequences, roughly 14% observed once, and the top ten hold about 12%. The sequenced sample was blood. These receptors all stem from a woman in her forties or fifties with Graves' ophthalmopathy.

This clonotype was recorded a few times. This rearrangement joins TRBV12-3 or TRBV12-4 to TRBJ2-1; no clear D. Deletions cut 4 bases from V and 0 bases from J, with 10 bases between. This CDR3 contains 15 residues. This chain's CDR3 is CASSSPSSSYNEQFF. CDR3 in DNA: TGTGCCAGCAGTTCACCATCGAGCTCCTACAATGAGCAGTTCTTC.

This clonotype has ten or more counts. The chain links TRBV7-9 to TRBJ2-7, with D perhaps matching TRBD1 or TRBD2 (5 bases each). The CDR3 loop spans 13 amino acids. From germline, CDR1 is SEHNR and CDR2 FQNEAQ (reference sequence). V lost 5 bases and J 3 bases, leaving 11 bases between the germline ends. The CDR3, as DNA: TGTGCCAGCAGCGGGGGAGACGACTACGAGCAGTACTTC. This gives the protein CASSGGDDYEQYF.

This clonotype came up many times. Written as DNA, the CDR3 is TGCGCCAGCAGCCTCCGACAGGGGTTCTACGATGGCTACACCTTC. Translated, it gives CASSLRQGFYDGYTF. This rearrangement joins TRBV5-1 to TRBJ1-2; TRBD1 matches 8 bases. CDR3 size: 15 residues. V lost 4 bases, J lost 6 bases, and 11 bases stayed unmatched. CDR1 SGHRS and CDR2 YFSETQ come from the germline V gene.

This clonotype was counted a few times. V usage is TRBV12-3 or TRBV12-4 and J usage is TRBJ2-1; D is possibly TRBD2 (5 bases). The CDR3 consists of 17 residues. Deletions cut 6 bases from V and 6 bases from J, with 24 bases between. CDR3 DNA: TGTGCCAGCAGAGGAGGACCTCTGGTCGGATCTCCCAATGAGCAGTTCTTC. Protein: CASRGGPLVGSPNEQFF.

At least ten counts were recorded for this clonotype. V usage is TRBV6-2 or TRBV6-3 and J usage is TRBJ2-7; 8 bases fit TRBD2. In germline, CDR1 is MNHEY, CDR2 SVGEGT. CDR3 length: 17 residues. Germline trimming cut 2 bases from V and 0 bases from J; bases unmatched to any gene: 9. CDR3: CASSYPTKRGSSYEQYF. CDR3 DNA sequence: TGTGCCAGCAGTTACCCTACGAAGCGGGGGAGCTCCTACGAGCAGTACTTC.

This clonotype has only a few counts. The chain couples TRBV6-1 to TRBJ2-2; 8 nucleotides align to TRBD1. J lost 6 bases, V lost 5 bases, and 14 bases had no gene match. CDR1 is MNHNS, CDR2 SASEGT, per germline. The CDR3 is 17 amino acids. The CDR3 protein is CASSRIQGAQIAGELFF. CDR3 sequence (DNA): TGTGCCAGCAGTCGGATTCAGGGGGCCCAAATCGCCGGGGAGCTGTTTTTT.

The rearrangement uses TRBV28 and TRBJ1-2, with D unclear. V was clipped by 8 bases and J by 1 base, with 11 bases between them. The CDR3 totals 13 residues. The germline V gene encodes CDR1 MDHEN and CDR2 SYDVKM. CDR3 sequence (DNA): TGTGCCAGCGGGCAGCAAGTTAACTATGGCTACACCTTC. It is translated as CASGQQVNYGYTF.

This clonotype appeared many times. The chain has TRBV19 and TRBJ1-5; the D gene is possibly TRBD1 (5 bases). Trimming took 3 bases from V and 5 from J, leaving 14 bases between them. Germline V gene sequence: CDR1 LNHDA, CDR2 SQIVND (reference sequence). This CDR3 is 15 amino acids long. As DNA, the CDR3 is TGTGCCAGTAGTATCCCCGGGACGGGATATCAGCCCCAGCATTTT. This gives the protein CASSIPGTGYQPQHF.

V is TRBV12-3 or TRBV12-4 and J is TRBJ2-2; D unclear. The CDR3 has 15 residues. V was trimmed by 2 bases and J by 1 base, leaving 8 bases between them. Here the CDR3 DNA reads TGTGCCAGCAGTTTAATGATGGGGAACACCGGGGAGCTGTTTTTT. This sequence encodes CASSLMMGNTGELFF.

This clonotype was counted a few times. The chain carries TRBV7-3 and TRBJ1-1, with 10 bases matching TRBD1. CDR1 is SGHTA and CDR2 is FQGTGA in the germline V gene. The V gene end was trimmed by 4 bases and the J gene end by 2 bases; junction bases not matched to a gene: 10. This CDR3 has 17 residues. Written as DNA, the CDR3 is TGTGCCAGCAGCTCTAAAGGGACAGGGGAAGAAAACACTGAAGCTTTCTTT. Translating it yields CASSSKGTGEENTEAFF.

As regards this clonotype: No conserved phenylalanine or tryptophan is present at the end of the CDR3, so a read error is the likely explanation. This chain uses TRBV18 with TRBJ1-1, with D unresolved. Germline-derived CDR1 and CDR2 are KGHSH and LQKENI. Trimming removed 0 bases from V and 0 bases from J, with 5 bases in between. This CDR3 has 14 amino acids. The CDR3 protein is CASSPPVMNTEAFS. CDR3 DNA: TGTGCCAGCTCACCACCAGTCATGAACACTGAAGCTTTCTCT.

V gene TRBV19 combines with J gene TRBJ2-7; 9 bases map to TRBD2. With 3 bases clipped from V and 2 bases from J, the junction kept 14 bases outside the gene matches. CDR1 is LNHDA, CDR2 SQIVND, per germline (reference sequence). This CDR3 contains 18 residues. CDR3 nucleotides: TGTGCCAGTAGTATGCAGTTGCGGGAGGGGCCGGAAACCTACGAGCAGTACTTC. Protein product: CASSMQLREGPETYEQYF.

This clonotype was counted at least ten times. The rearrangement links TRBV30 to TRBJ1-4; the D gene is possibly TRBD1 (5 bases). The germline CDR1 and CDR2 sequences are GTSNPN and SVGIG (reference sequence). The V and J ends lost 1 base and 7 bases respectively, with 10 bases between them. The length of the CDR3 is 13 residues. In nucleotides, the CDR3 is TGTGCCTGGAGTGCAGGGACTCGTGAAAAACTGTTTTTT. Amino acids: CAWSAGTREKLFF.

This clonotype came up a few times. The V and J genes are TRBV18 and TRBJ1-5, with 8 bases matching TRBD1. Germline V lookup: CDR1 KGHSH, CDR2 LQKENI. V dropped 3 bases and J dropped 0; count of bases not matched to a gene: 10. There are 18 residues in the CDR3. This CDR3 is CASSPGQERLYSNQPQHF. CDR3 nucleotides: TGTGCCAGCTCACCGGGACAGGAGAGGCTATATAGCAATCAGCCCCAGCATTTT.

This clonotype was detected ten times or more. The chain employs TRBV28 and TRBJ2-7, with no clear D. This CDR3 comprises 11 residues. Germline V gene lookup returns CDR1 MDHEN and CDR2 SYDVKM. V was shortened by 4 bases and J by 7 bases, with 8 bases between the two germline ends. CDR3 bases: TGTGCCAGCAGTTCCTGGCGTGAGCAGTACTTC. Amino acids: CASSSWREQYF.